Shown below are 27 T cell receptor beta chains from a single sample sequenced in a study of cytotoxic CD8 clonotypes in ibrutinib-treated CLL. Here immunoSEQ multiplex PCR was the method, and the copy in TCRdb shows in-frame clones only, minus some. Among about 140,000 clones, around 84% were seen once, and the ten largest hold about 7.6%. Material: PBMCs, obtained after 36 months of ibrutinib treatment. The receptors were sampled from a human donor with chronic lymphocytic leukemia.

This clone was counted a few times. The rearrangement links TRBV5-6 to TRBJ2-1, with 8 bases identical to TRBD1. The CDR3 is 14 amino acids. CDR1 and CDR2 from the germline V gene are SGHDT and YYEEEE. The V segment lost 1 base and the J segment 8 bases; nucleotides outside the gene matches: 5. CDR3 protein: CASSLLQGVDEQFF. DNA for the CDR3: TGTGCCAGCAGCTTGCTACAGGGGGTCGATGAGCAGTTCTTC.

The CDR3 DNA sequence: TGTGCCAGTACAGGGGGACTGAACACTGAAGCTTTCTTT. This translates into CASTGGLNTEAFF. V is TRBV5-4 and J is TRBJ1-1, with 8 bases fitting TRBD1. The CDR3 totals 13 residues. Trimming cost V 8 bases and J 0 bases; bases outside gene matches: 3. Per the germline V gene, CDR1 is SGHNT and CDR2 is YYREEE (reference sequence).

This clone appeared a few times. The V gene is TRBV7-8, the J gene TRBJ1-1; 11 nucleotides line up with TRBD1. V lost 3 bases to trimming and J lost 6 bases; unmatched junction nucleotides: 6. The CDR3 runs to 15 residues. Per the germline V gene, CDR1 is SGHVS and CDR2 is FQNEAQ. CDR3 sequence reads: CASSFGQGANSEAFF. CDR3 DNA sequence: TGTGCCAGCAGCTTTGGACAGGGGGCCAACTCTGAAGCTTTCTTT.

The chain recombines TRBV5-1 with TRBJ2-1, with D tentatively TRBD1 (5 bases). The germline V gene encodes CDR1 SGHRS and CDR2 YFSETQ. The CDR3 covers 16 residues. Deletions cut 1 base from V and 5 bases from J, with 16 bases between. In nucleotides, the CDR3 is TGCGCCAGCAGCTTGATACCGGGTTTGGACAACAATGAGCAGTTCTTC. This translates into CASSLIPGLDNNEQFF.

CDR3 bases: TGTGCCAGCAGTGAAGGGAGCTCCTACAATGAGCAGTTCTTC. Encoded protein: CASSEGSSYNEQFF. This chain links TRBV2 with TRBJ2-1; D gene unclear. This CDR3 is 14 amino acids long. Germline CDR1 SNHLY, CDR2 FYNNEI. Trimming shortened V by 1 base and J by 0 bases, and 4 bases separated the two germline ends.

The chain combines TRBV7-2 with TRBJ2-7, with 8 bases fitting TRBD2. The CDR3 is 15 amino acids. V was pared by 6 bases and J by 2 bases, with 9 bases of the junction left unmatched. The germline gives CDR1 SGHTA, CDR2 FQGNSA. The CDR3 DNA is TGTGCCAGCAGTCCAAGCGGGAGAGGGGCCTACGAGCAGTACTTC. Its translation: CASSPSGRGAYEQYF.

The CDR3 bases are TGTGCCATCAGTGGAGCCACCGGGGCCATCTATGGCTACACCTTC. Its protein is CAISGATGAIYGYTF. The rearrangement joins TRBV10-3 to TRBJ1-2; possibly TRBD1 for D (5 bases). Trimming cost V 4 bases and J 4 bases, with 16 bases left between them. This CDR3 has 15 amino acids. From germline, CDR1 is ENHRY and CDR2 SYGVKD.

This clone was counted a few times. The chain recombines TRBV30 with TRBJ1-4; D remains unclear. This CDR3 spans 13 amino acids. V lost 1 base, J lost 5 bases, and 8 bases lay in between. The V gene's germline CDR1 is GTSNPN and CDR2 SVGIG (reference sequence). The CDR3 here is CAWSGQLNEKLFF. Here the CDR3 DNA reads TGTGCCTGGAGTGGGCAGTTGAATGAAAAACTGTTTTTT. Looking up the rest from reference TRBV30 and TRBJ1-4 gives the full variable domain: SQTIHQWPATLVQPVGSPLSLECTVEGTSNPNLYWYRQAAGRGLQLLFYSVGIGQISSEVPQNLSASRPQDRQFILSSKKLLLSDSGFYLCAWSGQLNEKLFFGSGTQLSVL.

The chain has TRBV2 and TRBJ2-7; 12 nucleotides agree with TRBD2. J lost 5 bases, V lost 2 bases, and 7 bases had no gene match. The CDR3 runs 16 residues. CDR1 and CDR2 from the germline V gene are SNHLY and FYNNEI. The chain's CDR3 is CASSENRLAGEDEQYF. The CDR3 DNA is TGTGCCAGCAGTGAAAACAGACTAGCGGGAGAGGACGAGCAGTACTTC.

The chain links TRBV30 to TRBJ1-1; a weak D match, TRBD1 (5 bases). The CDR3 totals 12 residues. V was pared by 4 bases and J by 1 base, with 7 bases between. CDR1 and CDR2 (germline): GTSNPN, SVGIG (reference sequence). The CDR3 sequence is CAWMGGNTEAFF. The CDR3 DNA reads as TGTGCCTGGATGGGGGGGAACACTGAAGCTTTCTTT.

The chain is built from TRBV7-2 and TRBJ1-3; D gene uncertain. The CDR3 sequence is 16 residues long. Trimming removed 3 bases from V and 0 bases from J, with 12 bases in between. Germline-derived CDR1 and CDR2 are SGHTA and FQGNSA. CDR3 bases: TGTGCCAGCAGCTTCTGGACGCCCAACTCTGGAAACACCATATATTTT. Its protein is CASSFWTPNSGNTIYF.

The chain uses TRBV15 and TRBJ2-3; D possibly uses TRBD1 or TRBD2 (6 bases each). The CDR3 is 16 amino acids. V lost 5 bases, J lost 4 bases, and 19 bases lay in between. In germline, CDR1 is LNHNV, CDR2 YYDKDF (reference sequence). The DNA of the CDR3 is TGTGCCACCAGCGCTCGCAGGGGAGGTGGCGCAGATACGCAGTATTTT. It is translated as CATSARRGGGADTQYF.

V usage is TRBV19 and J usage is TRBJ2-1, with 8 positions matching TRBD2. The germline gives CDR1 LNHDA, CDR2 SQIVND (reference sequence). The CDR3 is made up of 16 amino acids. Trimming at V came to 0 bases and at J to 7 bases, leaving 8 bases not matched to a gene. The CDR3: CASSIDGLAGINEQFF. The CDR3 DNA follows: TGTGCCAGTAGTATAGATGGGCTAGCGGGTATTAATGAGCAGTTCTTC.

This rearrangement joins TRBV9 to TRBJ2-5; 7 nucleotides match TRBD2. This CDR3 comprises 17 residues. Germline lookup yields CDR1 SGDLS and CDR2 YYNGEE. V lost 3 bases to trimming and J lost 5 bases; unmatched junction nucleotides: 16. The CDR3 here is CASSAPGLAAYSETQYF. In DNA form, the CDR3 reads TGTGCCAGCAGCGCGCCTGGGCTAGCGGCGTATTCGGAGACCCAGTACTTC.

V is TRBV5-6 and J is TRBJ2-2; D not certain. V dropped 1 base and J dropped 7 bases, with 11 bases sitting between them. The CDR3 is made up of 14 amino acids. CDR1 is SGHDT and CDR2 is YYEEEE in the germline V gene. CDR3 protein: CASSLKGTNGELFF. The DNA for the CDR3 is TGTGCCAGCAGCTTGAAGGGAACCAACGGGGAGCTGTTTTTT.

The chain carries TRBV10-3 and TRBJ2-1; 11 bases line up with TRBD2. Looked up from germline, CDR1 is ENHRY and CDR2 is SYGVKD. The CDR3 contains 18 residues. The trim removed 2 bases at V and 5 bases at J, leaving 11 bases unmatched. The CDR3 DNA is TGTGCCATCAGTGAGAAAGTGACTAGCGGGATAAGGGACAATGAGCAGTTCTTC. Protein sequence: CAISEKVTSGIRDNEQFF.

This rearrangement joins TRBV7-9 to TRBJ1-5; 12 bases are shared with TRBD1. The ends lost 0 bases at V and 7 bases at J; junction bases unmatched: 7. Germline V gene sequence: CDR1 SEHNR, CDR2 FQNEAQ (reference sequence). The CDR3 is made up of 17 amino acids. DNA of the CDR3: TGTGCCAGCAGCTTAGCGGGGGGACAGGGGGCTGTGCAGCCCCAGCATTTT. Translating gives CASSLAGGQGAVQPQHF. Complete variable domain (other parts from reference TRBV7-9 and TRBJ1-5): DTGVSQNPRHKITKRGQNVTFRCDPISEHNRLYWYRQTLGQGPEFLTYFQNEAQLEKSRLLSDRFSAERPKGSFSTLEIQRTEQGDSAMYLCASSLAGGQGAVQPQHFGDGTRLSIL.

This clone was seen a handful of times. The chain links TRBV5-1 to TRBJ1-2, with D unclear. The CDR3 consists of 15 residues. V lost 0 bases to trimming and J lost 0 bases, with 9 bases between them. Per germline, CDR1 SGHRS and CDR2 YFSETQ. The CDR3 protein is CASSLVHSANYGYTF. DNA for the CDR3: TGCGCCAGCAGCTTGGTTCACAGTGCTAACTATGGCTACACCTTC.

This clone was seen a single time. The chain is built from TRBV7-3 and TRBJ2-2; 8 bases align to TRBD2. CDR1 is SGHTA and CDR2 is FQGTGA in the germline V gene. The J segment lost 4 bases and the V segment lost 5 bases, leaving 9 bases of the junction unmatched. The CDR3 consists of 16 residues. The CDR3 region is CASSPRAGATTGELFF. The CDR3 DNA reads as TGTGCCAGCAGCCCCCGAGCGGGGGCGACCACCGGGGAGCTGTTTTTT.

CDR3 protein: CASSLLPRNEQFF. DNA of the CDR3: TGTGCCAGCAGTTTATTGCCGCGTAATGAGCAGTTCTTC. The chain employs TRBV28 and TRBJ2-1; unclear D gene. V shed 1 base and J shed 7 bases, with 8 bases lying between them. This CDR3 comprises 13 residues. CDR1 and CDR2 (germline): MDHEN, SYDVKM.

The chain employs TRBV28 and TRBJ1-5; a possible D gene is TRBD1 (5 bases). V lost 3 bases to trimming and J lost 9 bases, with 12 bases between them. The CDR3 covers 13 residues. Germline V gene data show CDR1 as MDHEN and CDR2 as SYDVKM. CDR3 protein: CASSFLQGGPQHF. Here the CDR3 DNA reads TGTGCCAGCAGTTTTCTCCAGGGAGGGCCCCAGCATTTT.

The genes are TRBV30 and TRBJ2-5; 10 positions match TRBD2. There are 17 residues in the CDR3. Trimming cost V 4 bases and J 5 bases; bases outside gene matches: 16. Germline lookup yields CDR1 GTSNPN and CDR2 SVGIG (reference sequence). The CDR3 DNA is TGTGCCTGGAACAGGGGGTTAGCGGGAGGTCGGGTGGAGACCCAGTACTTC. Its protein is CAWNRGLAGGRVETQYF. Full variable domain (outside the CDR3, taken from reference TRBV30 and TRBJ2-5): SQTIHQWPATLVQPVGSPLSLECTVEGTSNPNLYWYRQAAGRGLQLLFYSVGIGQISSEVPQNLSASRPQDRQFILSSKKLLLSDSGFYLCAWNRGLAGGRVETQYFGPGTRLLVL.

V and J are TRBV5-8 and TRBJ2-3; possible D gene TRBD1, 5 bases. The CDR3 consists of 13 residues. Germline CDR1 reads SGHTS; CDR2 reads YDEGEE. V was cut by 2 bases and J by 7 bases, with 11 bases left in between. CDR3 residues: CASSFDRRYTQYF. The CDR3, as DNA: TGTGCCAGCAGCTTTGACAGACGGTATACGCAGTATTTT.

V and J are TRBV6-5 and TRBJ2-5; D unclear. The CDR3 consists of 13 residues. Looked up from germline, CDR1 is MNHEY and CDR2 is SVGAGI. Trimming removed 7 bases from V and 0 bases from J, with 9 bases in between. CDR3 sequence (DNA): TGTGCCAGCACGGCAGACGACCAAGAGACCCAGTACTTC. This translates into CASTADDQETQYF.

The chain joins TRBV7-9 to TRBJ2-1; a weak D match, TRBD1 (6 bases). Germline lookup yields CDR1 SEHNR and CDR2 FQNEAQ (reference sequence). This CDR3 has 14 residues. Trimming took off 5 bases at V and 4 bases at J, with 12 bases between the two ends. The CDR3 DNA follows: TGTGCCAGCAGCCCGGGACAAATATACAATGAGCAGTTCTTC. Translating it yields CASSPGQIYNEQFF.

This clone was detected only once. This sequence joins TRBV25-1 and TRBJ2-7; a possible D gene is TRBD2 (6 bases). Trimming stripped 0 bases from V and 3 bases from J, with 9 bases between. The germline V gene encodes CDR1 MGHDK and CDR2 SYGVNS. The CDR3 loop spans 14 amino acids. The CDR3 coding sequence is TGTGCCAGCAGTGAATATGGCGGGGTCTACGAGCAGTACTTC. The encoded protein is CASSEYGGVYEQYF.

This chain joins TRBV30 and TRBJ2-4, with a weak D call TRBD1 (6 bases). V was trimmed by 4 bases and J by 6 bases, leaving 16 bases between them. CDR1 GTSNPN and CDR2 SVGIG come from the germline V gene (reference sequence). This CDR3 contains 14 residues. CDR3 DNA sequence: TGTGCCTGGAAGAAACAGGGTGCGGGAAACATTCAGTACTTC. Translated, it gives CAWKKQGAGNIQYF. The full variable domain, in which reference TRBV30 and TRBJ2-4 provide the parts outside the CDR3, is SQTIHQWPATLVQPVGSPLSLECTVEGTSNPNLYWYRQAAGRGLQLLFYSVGIGQISSEVPQNLSASRPQDRQFILSSKKLLLSDSGFYLCAWKKQGAGNIQYFGAGTRLSVL.